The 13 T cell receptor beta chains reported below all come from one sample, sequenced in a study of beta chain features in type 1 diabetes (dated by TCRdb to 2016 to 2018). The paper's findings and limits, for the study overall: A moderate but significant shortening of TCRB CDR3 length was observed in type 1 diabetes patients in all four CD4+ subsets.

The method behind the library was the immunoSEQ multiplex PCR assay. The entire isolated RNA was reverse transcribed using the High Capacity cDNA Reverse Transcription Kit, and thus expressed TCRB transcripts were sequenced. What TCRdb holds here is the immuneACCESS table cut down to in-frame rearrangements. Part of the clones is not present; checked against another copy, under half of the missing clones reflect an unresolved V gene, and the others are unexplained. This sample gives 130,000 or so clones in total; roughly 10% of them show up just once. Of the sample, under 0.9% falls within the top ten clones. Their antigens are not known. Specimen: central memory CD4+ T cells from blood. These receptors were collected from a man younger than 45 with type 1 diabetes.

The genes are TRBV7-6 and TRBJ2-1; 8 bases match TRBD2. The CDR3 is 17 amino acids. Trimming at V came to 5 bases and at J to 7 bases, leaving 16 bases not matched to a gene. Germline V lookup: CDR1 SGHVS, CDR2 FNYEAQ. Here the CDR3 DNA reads TGTGCCAGCAGCCCAATTGCGAGGCGGGGGGCCGGGAATGAGCAGTTCTTC. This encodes CASSPIARRGAGNEQFF. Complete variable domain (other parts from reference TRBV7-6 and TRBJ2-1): GAGVSQSPRYKVTKRGQDVALRCDPISGHVSLYWYRQALGQGPEFLTYFNYEAQQDKSGLPNDRFSAERPEGSISTLTIQRTEQRDSAMYRCASSPIARRGAGNEQFFGPGTRLTVL.

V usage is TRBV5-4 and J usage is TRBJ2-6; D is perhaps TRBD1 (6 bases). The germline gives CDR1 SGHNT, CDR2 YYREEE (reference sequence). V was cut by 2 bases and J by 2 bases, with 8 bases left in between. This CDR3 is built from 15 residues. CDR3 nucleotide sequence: TGTGCCAGCAGCTTTTGGGGGCCTGGGGCCAACGTCCTGACTTTC. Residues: CASSFWGPGANVLTF.

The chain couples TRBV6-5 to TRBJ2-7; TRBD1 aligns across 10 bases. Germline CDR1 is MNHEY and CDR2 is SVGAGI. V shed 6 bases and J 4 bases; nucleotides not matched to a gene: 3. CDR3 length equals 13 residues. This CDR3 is CASSRGQGYEQYF. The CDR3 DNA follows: TGTGCCAGCAGCAGGGGACAGGGGTACGAGCAGTACTTC.

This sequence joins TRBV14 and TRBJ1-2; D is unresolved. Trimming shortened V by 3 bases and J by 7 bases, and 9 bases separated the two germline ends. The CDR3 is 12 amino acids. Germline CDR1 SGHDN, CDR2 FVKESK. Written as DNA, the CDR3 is TGTGCCAGCAGCCATCCGTCAGGTGGCTACACCTTC. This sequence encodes CASSHPSGGYTF.

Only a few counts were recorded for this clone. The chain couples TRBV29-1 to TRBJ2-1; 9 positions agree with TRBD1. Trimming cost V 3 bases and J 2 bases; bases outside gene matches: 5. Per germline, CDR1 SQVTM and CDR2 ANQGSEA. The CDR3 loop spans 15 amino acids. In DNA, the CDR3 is TGCAGCGTTGAGGGACAGGGTTTTGCCTACAATGAGCAGTTCTTC. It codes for CSVEGQGFAYNEQFF.

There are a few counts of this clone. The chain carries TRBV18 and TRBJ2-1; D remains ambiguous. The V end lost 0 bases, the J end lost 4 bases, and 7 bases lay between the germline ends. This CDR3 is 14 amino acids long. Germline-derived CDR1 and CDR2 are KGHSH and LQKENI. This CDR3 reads CASSPPSRYNEQFF. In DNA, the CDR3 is TGTGCCAGCTCACCACCAAGCCGTTACAATGAGCAGTTCTTC.

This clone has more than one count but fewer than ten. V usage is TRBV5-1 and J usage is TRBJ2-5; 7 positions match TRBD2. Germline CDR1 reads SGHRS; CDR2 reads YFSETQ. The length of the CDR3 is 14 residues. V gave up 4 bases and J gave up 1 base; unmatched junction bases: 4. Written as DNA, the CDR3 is TGCGCCAGCAGCCCCGGGGGGACCCAAGAGACCCAGTACTTC. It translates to CASSPGGTQETQYF. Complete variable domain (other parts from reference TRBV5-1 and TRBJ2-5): KAGVTQTPRYLIKTRGQQVTLSCSPISGHRSVSWYQQTPGQGLQFLFEYFSETQRNKGNFPGRFSGRQFSNSRSEMNVSTLELGDSALYLCASSPGGTQETQYFGPGTRLLVL.

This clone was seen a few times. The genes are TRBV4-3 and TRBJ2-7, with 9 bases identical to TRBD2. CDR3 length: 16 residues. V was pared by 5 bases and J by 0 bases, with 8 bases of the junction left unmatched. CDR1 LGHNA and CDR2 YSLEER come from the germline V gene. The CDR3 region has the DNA TGCGCCAGCAGCAGGCTAGCGGGGATCAGCTCCTACGAGCAGTACTTC. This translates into CASSRLAGISSYEQYF.

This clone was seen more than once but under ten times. The CDR3 reads CASSIDGGGSYEQYF. The DNA for the CDR3 is TGTGCCAGTAGTATAGACGGCGGGGGCTCCTACGAGCAGTACTTC. The chain carries TRBV19 and TRBJ2-7; TRBD2 matches at 7 bases. J gave up 0 bases and V 0 bases, and 2 bases lay outside the gene matches. CDR3 length equals 15 residues. CDR1 and CDR2 (germline): LNHDA, SQIVND (reference sequence).

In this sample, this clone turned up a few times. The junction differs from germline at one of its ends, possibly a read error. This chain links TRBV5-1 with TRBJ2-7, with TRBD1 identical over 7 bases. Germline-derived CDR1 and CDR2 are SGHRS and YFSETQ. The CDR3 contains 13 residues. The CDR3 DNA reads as TGCGCCAGCAGATTGGGACAGTCCTACGAGCAGTACTTC. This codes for CASRLGQSYEQYF.

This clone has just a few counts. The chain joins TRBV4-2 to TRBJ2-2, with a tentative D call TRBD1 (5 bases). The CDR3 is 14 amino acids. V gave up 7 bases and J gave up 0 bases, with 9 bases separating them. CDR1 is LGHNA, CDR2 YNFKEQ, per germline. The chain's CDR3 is CASTLTANTGELFF. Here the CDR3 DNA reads TGTGCCAGCACCCTGACAGCGAACACCGGGGAGCTGTTTTTT.

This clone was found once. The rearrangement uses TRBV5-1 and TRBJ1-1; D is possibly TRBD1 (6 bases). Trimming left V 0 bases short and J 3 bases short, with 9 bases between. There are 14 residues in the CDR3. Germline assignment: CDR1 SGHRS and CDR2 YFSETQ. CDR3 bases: TGCGCCAGCAGCTTGGCCGAGGGGGACACTGAAGCTTTCTTT. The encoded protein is CASSLAEGDTEAFF.

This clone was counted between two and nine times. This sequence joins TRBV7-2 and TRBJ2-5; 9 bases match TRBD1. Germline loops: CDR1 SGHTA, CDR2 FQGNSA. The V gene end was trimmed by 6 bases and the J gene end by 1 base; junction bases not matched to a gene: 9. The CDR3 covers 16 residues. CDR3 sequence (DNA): TGTGCCAGCAGTTCAGGGGGGACAGGGCCCCAAGAGACCCAGTACTTC. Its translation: CASSSGGTGPQETQYF. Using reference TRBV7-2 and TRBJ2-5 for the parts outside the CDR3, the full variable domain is GAGVSQSPSNKVTEKGKDVELRCDPISGHTALYWYRQSLGQGLEFLIYFQGNSAPDKSGLPSDRFSAERTGGSVSTLTIQRTQQEDSAVYLCASSSGGTGPQETQYFGPGTRLLVL.